The 5 T cell receptor beta chains below come from one sample, sequenced in a study of blood T cell repertoires in COVID-19. The table came from immunoSEQ multiplex PCR; TCRdb's copy has only in-frame clones and leaves some out. The profile covers around 450,000 clones, with approximately 90% appearing a single time and roughly 0.7% taken by the ten largest. The material sequenced was PBMCs or T cells enriched from blood (not recorded which). These receptors originate from a woman aged 18-29 years who had recovered from COVID-19.

V is TRBV27 and J is TRBJ1-2; possible D gene TRBD1, 5 bases. The CDR3 loop spans 15 amino acids. Trimming took off 2 bases at V and 5 bases at J, with 15 bases between the two ends. Germline assignment: CDR1 MNHEY and CDR2 SMNVEV (reference sequence). The CDR3 loop reads CASSLGHSSLYGYTF. CDR3 coding DNA: TGTGCCAGCAGTTTAGGACACTCCTCACTTTATGGCTACACCTTC.

The CDR3, as DNA: TGTGCCAGCAGTGAATCAGGACAGGGGAATGAGCAGTTCTTC. Translating gives CASSESGQGNEQFF. The V and J genes are TRBV2 and TRBJ2-1; 9 nucleotides line up with TRBD1. Germline CDR1 is SNHLY and CDR2 is FYNNEI. The CDR3 covers 14 residues. The junction had 3 bases not matched to a gene; V was cut back by 2 bases and J by 7 bases.

The chain joins TRBV7-9 to TRBJ1-1, with D perhaps matching TRBD1 (5 bases). The germline V gene encodes CDR1 SEHNR and CDR2 FQNEAQ (reference sequence). V was shortened by 3 bases and J by 7 bases, with 15 bases between the two germline ends. The CDR3 consists of 14 residues. CDR3 loop: CASSFPQGPIEAFF. CDR3 DNA sequence: TGTGCCAGCAGCTTCCCCCAGGGCCCCATTGAAGCTTTCTTT.

This sequence joins TRBV2 and TRBJ2-3, with D tentatively TRBD2 (5 bases). The CDR3 consists of 14 residues. V lost 5 bases and J lost 3, with 12 bases in between. The germline CDR1 and CDR2 sequences are SNHLY and FYNNEI. For the CDR3, the DNA is TGTGCCAGCAGTCTAGCAGTCCGGACAGATACGCAGTATTTT. Translating it yields CASSLAVRTDTQYF.

The V call is TRBV2, the J call TRBJ2-7; D might be TRBD2 (5 bases). Germline V gene data show CDR1 as SNHLY and CDR2 as FYNNEI. Trimming removed 1 base at V and 11 bases at J, with 18 bases between. This CDR3 contains 14 residues. The chain's CDR3 is CASSEGIATPWEYF. The CDR3 bases are TGTGCCAGCAGTGAAGGGATAGCGACACCTTGGGAGTACTTC.